The rows below give T cell receptor beta chains drawn from one sample of a study of cytomegalovirus exposure and HLA in healthy donors. The protocol was immunoSEQ multiplex PCR, while the TCRdb copy is restricted to in-frame clones and leaves out a portion. The table records fewer than 150,000 clones, around three quarters of them present only once. The sequenced sample consisted of PBMCs. The receptors originated from a human donor in good health. Each CDR3 is given with its conserved first and last residue. The D gene is left open where the match is weak. Clone size is not always given. Where it is, it says once, few, many or a class for expanded clones.

size	V	J	D	CDR3	DNA
.	TRBV19	TRBJ1-5	.	CASSQVGGEYSNQPQHF	TGTGCTAGTAGCCAGGTGGGGGGGGAGTATAGCAATCAGCCCCAGCATTTT
.	TRBV7-3	TRBJ1-1	.	CASSLTANTEAFF	TGTGCCAGCAGCTTAACAGCGAACACTGAAGCTTTCTTT
.	TRBV5-6	TRBJ2-3	TRBD2	CASSYFRSGGEYF	TGTGCCAGCAGCTATTTCAGAAGCGGGGGCGAATATTTT
.	TRBV10-3	TRBJ1-1	.	CAINGGPPTEAFF	TGTGCCATCAATGGGGGCCCCCCCACTGAAGCTTTCTTT
.	TRBV30	TRBJ2-3	.	CAWSQGPSDTQYF	TGTGCCTGGAGTCAGGGCCCCTCGGATACGCAGTATTTT
.	TRBV25-1	TRBJ2-3	TRBD2	CASSDGGAPRNTQYF	TGTGCCAGCAGTGACGGGGGGGCGCCGCGGAATACGCAGTATTTT
.	TRBV5-1	TRBJ2-2	TRBD1	CASIPDRASRNTGELFF	TGCGCCAGCATACCGGACAGGGCTTCGAGGAACACCGGGGAGCTGTTTTTT
once	TRBV4-1	TRBJ2-6	.	CASSQSRSGANVLTF	TGCGCCAGCAGCCAGTCTCGGTCTGGGGCCAACGTCCTGACTTTC
.	TRBV9	TRBJ1-4	TRBD1	CASSRGTVNEKLFF	TGTGCCAGCAGCCGCGGGACAGTTAATGAAAAACTGTTTTTT
few	TRBV7-8	TRBJ2-7	TRBD1	CASSQGPTDKDRIVDEQYF	TGTGCCAGCAGCCAGGGCCCAACCGATAAGGACAGGATAGTAGACGAGCAGTACTTC
.	TRBV9	TRBJ2-2	.	CASSAQTSTGELFF	TGTGCCAGCAGCGCCCAAACGAGCACCGGGGAGCTGTTTTTT
.	TRBV6-5	TRBJ1-1	.	CASSSPHRDQNTEAFF	TGTGCCAGCAGTTCACCACACAGGGACCAGAACACTGAAGCTTTCTTT
few	TRBV27	TRBJ2-6	.	CASSFEAASSGANVLTF	TGTGCCAGCAGTTTTGAGGCGGCTAGCTCTGGGGCCAACGTCCTGACTTTC
few	TRBV18	TRBJ1-3	.	CASSLQGQGSGNTIYF	TGTGCCAGCTCGCTCCAAGGGCAGGGCTCTGGAAACACCATATATTTT
.	TRBV5-4	TRBJ1-4	TRBD1	CASSGKTGEVGEKLFF	TGTGCCAGCAGCGGAAAGACAGGGGAGGTAGGGGAAAAACTGTTTTTT
few	TRBV9	TRBJ2-1	.	CASSVSGRIHEQFF	TGTGCCAGCAGCGTATCCGGCAGGATCCATGAGCAGTTCTTC
.	TRBV29-1	TRBJ2-1	TRBD2	CTMERRDGRADGEQFF	TGCACCATGGAACGTCGGGACGGGAGGGCCGACGGTGAGCAGTTCTTC
.	TRBV19	TRBJ2-5	TRBD1	CASSRHRGETQYF	TGTGCCAGTAGTAGACACAGGGGGGAGACCCAGTACTTC
.	TRBV28	TRBJ2-7	TRBD1	CASTLMTGGKNEQYF	TGTGCCAGCACCTTAATGACAGGGGGAAAAAACGAGCAGTACTTC
.	TRBV5-1	TRBJ2-3	TRBD2	CASSFGAGGTPNTQYF	TGCGCCAGCAGCTTCGGGGCGGGAGGGACGCCTAATACGCAGTATTTT
.	TRBV19	TRBJ2-7	TRBD1	CASSMGQGVGEQYF	TGTGCCAGTAGTATGGGACAGGGTGTAGGCGAGCAGTACTTC
.	TRBV9	TRBJ2-7	TRBD1	CASSFESGGMYEQYF	TGTGCCAGCAGCTTTGAATCAGGGGGTATGTACGAGCAGTACTTC
.	TRBV5-6	TRBJ2-1	.	CASGPGGAGEQFF	TGTGCCAGCGGACCAGGAGGGGCCGGTGAGCAGTTCTTC
few	TRBV18	TRBJ2-1	TRBD1	CASSLPGQGRNEQFF	TGTGCCAGCTCACTCCCGGGACAGGGGAGAAATGAGCAGTTCTTC
.	TRBV7-9	TRBJ2-1	TRBD2	CASSLAGGYNEQFF	TGTGCCAGCAGTTTAGCGGGAGGCTACAATGAGCAGTTCTTC
.	TRBV11-2	TRBJ2-1	.	CASSFAGGGGGEQFF	TGTGCCAGCAGCTTTGCCGGGGGAGGGGGTGGTGAGCAGTTCTTC